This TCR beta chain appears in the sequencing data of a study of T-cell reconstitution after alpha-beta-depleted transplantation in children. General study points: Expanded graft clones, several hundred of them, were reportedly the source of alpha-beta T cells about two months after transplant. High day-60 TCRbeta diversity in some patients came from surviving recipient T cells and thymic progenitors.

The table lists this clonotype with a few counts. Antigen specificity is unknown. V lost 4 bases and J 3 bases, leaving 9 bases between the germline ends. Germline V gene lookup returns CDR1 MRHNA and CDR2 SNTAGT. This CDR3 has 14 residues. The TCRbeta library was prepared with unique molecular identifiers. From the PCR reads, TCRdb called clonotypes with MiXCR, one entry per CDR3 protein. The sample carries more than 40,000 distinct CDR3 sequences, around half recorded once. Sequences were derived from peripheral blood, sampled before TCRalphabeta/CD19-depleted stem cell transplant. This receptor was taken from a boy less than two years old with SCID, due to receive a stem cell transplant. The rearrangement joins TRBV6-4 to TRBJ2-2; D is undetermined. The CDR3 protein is CASSGGPDTGELFF. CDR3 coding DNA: TGTGCCAGCAGTGGGGGTCCGGACACCGGGGAGCTGTTTTTT.